This TCR beta chain was observed in a study of T cells after yellow fever vaccination. CDR1 is MNHNS and CDR2 is SASEGT in the germline V gene. Trimming took 7 bases from V and 4 from J, leaving 14 bases between them. The CDR3 has 15 residues. Study findings and constraints: Although the secondary response was weaker, it peaked faster, at day 5 versus 15.

TCRdb reprocessed the 5' RACE reads via MiXCR and lists one record per CDR3 protein. The sample shows roughly 320,000 distinct CDR3 sequences, roughly 10% of them seen only once. Points on this clonotype: Its antigen is unknown.

The material was CD4+ T cells sorted from PBMCs, obtained 45 days after the yellow fever booster vaccination. The clonotype originates from a man aged 18 to 29 who received the YFV17D yellow fever vaccine. The genes are TRBV6-1 and TRBJ2-6, with D tentatively TRBD1 (5 bases). Here the CDR3 reads CASIPDMAGANVLTF. CDR3 nucleotides: TGTGCCAGCATCCCGGACATGGCGGGGGCCAACGTCCTGACTTTC.